The 26 T cell receptor beta chains reported below all come from one sample, sequenced in a study of blood T cell repertoires in COVID-19 (dated by TCRdb to 2019 to 2021). Receptors were amplified or captured by the immunoSEQ multiplex PCR assay. This is the immuneACCESS table as TCRdb keeps it, with only in-frame sequences that have V and J called. A part of the clones is gone; compared with another copy, unresolved V genes explain less than half, and the rest is unexplained. The sample table contains about 88,000 clones; only one count was recorded for 55% to 80% of them. The ten largest account for roughly 25% of the sample. The sample comprised peripheral blood. Source of these receptors: a woman in her sixties or seventies in a cohort sampled during active or convalescent COVID-19.

V and J are TRBV5-1 and TRBJ2-2; 13 nucleotides line up with TRBD2. The CDR3 loop spans 17 amino acids. The V gene's germline CDR1 is SGHRS and CDR2 YFSETQ. V shed 0 bases and J 4 bases; nucleotides not matched to a gene: 3. The CDR3 sequence is CASSLDTSGGATGELFF. CDR3 nucleotides: TGCGCCAGCAGCTTGGATACTAGCGGGGGGGCCACCGGGGAGCTGTTTTTT.

The gene calls are TRBV7-9 and TRBJ2-6, with TRBD2 identical over 7 bases. The CDR3 has 16 residues. Germline lookup yields CDR1 SEHNR and CDR2 FQNEAQ (reference sequence). Germline trimming cut 1 base from V and 4 bases from J; bases unmatched to any gene: 4. DNA of the CDR3: TGTGCCAGCAGCTTAGTGAGCGGGGTCGGGGCCAACGTCCTGACTTTC. Encoded protein: CASSLVSGVGANVLTF.

The V gene is TRBV28, the J gene TRBJ2-7, with D unclear. CDR1 and CDR2 from the germline V gene are MDHEN and SYDVKM. CDR3 length: 12 amino acids. V was clipped by 6 bases and J by 4 bases, with 10 bases between them. The CDR3 spells CASSLYKYEQYF. In DNA, the CDR3 is TGTGCCAGCAGCCTTTACAAGTACGAGCAGTACTTC. Drawing the rest from reference TRBV28 and TRBJ2-7, the complete variable domain is DVKVTQSSRYLVKRTGEKVFLECVQDMDHENMFWYRQDPGLGLRLIYFSYDVKMKEKGDIPEGYSVSREKKERFSLILESASTNQTSMYLCASSLYKYEQYFGPGTRLTVT.

A few counts support this clone. The V gene is TRBV9, the J gene TRBJ2-1; 9 bases are shared with TRBD2. The germline V gene has CDR1 SGDLS and CDR2 YYNGEE. V lost 3 bases, J lost 0 bases, and 1 base stayed unmatched. The CDR3 covers 15 residues. The CDR3 DNA is TGTGCCAGCAGCGATAGCGGGAGCTCCTACAATGAGCAGTTCTTC. This gives the protein CASSDSGSSYNEQFF.

This sequence joins TRBV5-1 and TRBJ2-7, with 9 bases fitting TRBD1. The CDR3 is made up of 14 amino acids. Per the germline V gene, CDR1 is SGHRS and CDR2 is YFSETQ. The V gene end was trimmed by 2 bases and the J gene end by 5 bases; junction bases not matched to a gene: 5. CDR3 DNA: TGCGCCAGCAGCTTACAGGGGGCGTCGAACGAGCAGTACTTC. Translating it yields CASSLQGASNEQYF.

A few counts support this clone. This sequence joins TRBV20-1 and TRBJ2-5; D not resolved. Trimming removed 3 bases at V and 3 bases at J, with 11 bases between. Germline CDR1 and CDR2: DFQATT and SNEGSKA (reference sequence). The CDR3 loop spans 13 amino acids. CDR3 nucleotide sequence: TGCAGTGCTAGTTCGGGTCTTGAAGAGACCCAGTACTTC. This codes for CSASSGLEETQYF.

This chain connects TRBV6-1 to TRBJ1-2; 9 nucleotides align to TRBD1. This CDR3 is built from 15 residues. Germline CDR1 is MNHNS and CDR2 is SASEGT. Losses at the gene ends were 2 bases for V and 8 bases for J; bases not matched to a gene: 9. The CDR3: CASSEPPDRGGGYTF. For the CDR3, the DNA is TGTGCCAGCAGTGAACCACCGGACAGGGGAGGCGGCTACACCTTC.

The chain has TRBV5-1 and TRBJ1-6; 8 nucleotides match TRBD1. CDR1 is SGHRS, CDR2 YFSETQ, per germline. V was clipped by 0 bases and J by 7 bases; unmatched bases: 0. The CDR3 contains 14 residues. The CDR3 nucleotides read TGCGCCAGCAGCTTGGGGGACAGGAATTCACCCCTCCACTTT. Its protein is CASSLGDRNSPLHF.

This chain links TRBV3-1 (or the pseudogene TRBV3-2) with TRBJ2-5; D may be TRBD2 (7 bases). The V end lost 3 bases, the J end lost 4 bases, and 18 bases lay between the germline ends. The CDR3 is 16 amino acids. Germline CDR1 and CDR2: LGHDT and YNNKEL (reference sequence). This chain's CDR3 is CASSQTPRGPGETQYF. The DNA for the CDR3 is TGTGCCAGCAGCCAGACTCCGCGGGGGCCGGGAGAGACCCAGTACTTC.

DNA for the CDR3: TGTGCCAGCAGTTCAGGGACAGAGTATAATTCACCCCTCCACTTT. Its translation is CASSSGTEYNSPLHF. The rearrangement links TRBV2 to TRBJ1-6; 7 bases are shared with TRBD1. Trimming at V came to 5 bases and at J to 4 bases, leaving 5 bases not matched to a gene. Germline-derived CDR1 and CDR2 are SNHLY and FYNNEI. The CDR3 covers 15 residues.

This chain uses TRBV5-1 with TRBJ2-1; TRBD1 might be the D (5 bases). Germline CDR1 is SGHRS and CDR2 is YFSETQ. There are 16 residues in the CDR3. Trimming pared 4 bases from V and 2 bases from J, leaving 16 bases between. The CDR3 sequence is CASSNYTGNAYNEQFF. The CDR3 DNA reads as TGCGCCAGCAGCAACTATACAGGCAACGCCTACAATGAGCAGTTCTTC.

This chain joins TRBV5-1 and TRBJ2-2; D perhaps matches TRBD1 (6 bases). Germline-derived CDR1 and CDR2 are SGHRS and YFSETQ. CDR3 length: 14 residues. Trimming stripped 5 bases from V and 4 bases from J, with 12 bases between. CDR3 sequence: CASRDSPGTGELFF. CDR3 nucleotides: TGCGCCAGCAGGGACAGTCCAGGCACCGGGGAGCTGTTTTTT. Using reference TRBV5-1 and TRBJ2-2 for the parts outside the CDR3, the full variable domain is KAGVTQTPRYLIKTRGQQVTLSCSPISGHRSVSWYQQTPGQGLQFLFEYFSETQRNKGNFPGRFSGRQFSNSRSEMNVSTLELGDSALYLCASRDSPGTGELFFGEGSRLTVL.

This chain uses TRBV5-1 with TRBJ2-7; TRBD1 agrees at 8 bases. V was pared by 4 bases and J by 2 bases, with 29 bases of the junction left unmatched. Germline V gene sequence: CDR1 SGHRS, CDR2 YFSETQ. The CDR3 loop spans 22 amino acids. The CDR3: CASSRAFGPYPDPGGPTYEQYF. DNA of the CDR3: TGCGCCAGCAGCCGGGCCTTTGGACCCTATCCTGACCCAGGGGGCCCGACCTACGAGCAGTACTTC.

The chain is built from TRBV5-4 and TRBJ1-2, with D perhaps matching TRBD1 (6 bases). There are 17 residues in the CDR3. Germline lookup yields CDR1 SGHNT and CDR2 YYREEE (reference sequence). The V end lost 4 bases, the J end lost 3 bases, and 22 bases lay between the germline ends. CDR3 nucleotides: TGTGCCAGCAGCCAGGCCACCCCATGGGGGCCCTACTATGGCTACACCTTC. This gives the protein CASSQATPWGPYYGYTF.

This chain connects TRBV5-1 to TRBJ2-3; 14 positions match TRBD2. Germline trimming cut 6 bases from V and 2 bases from J; bases unmatched to any gene: 5. CDR3 length equals 16 residues. Per the germline V gene, CDR1 is SGHRS and CDR2 is YFSETQ. Here the CDR3 DNA reads TGCGCCAGCACCCGACTAGCGGGGGGGCCCACAGATACGCAGTATTTT. It codes for CASTRLAGGPTDTQYF.

The chain carries TRBV5-1 and TRBJ1-3; the match to TRBD1 covers 11 bases. Germline V gene lookup returns CDR1 SGHRS and CDR2 YFSETQ. The junction had 7 bases not matched to a gene; V was cut back by 4 bases and J by 4 bases. The CDR3 is made up of 16 amino acids. The CDR3 region has the DNA TGCGCCAGCAGCCGGGACAGGGGGGCCATGGGAAACACCATATATTTT. Translated, it gives CASSRDRGAMGNTIYF.

There are a few counts of this clone. CDR3 residues: CSVTGNTEAFF. CDR3 bases: TGCAGCGTGACAGGGAACACTGAAGCTTTCTTT. This chain joins TRBV29-1 and TRBJ1-1; a weak D match, TRBD1 (6 bases). From germline, CDR1 is SQVTM and CDR2 ANQGSEA. Deletions cut 6 bases from V and 1 base from J, with 6 bases between. The CDR3 extends over 11 amino acids.

This chain joins TRBV6-5 and TRBJ1-1; D is ambiguous. Per the germline V gene, CDR1 is MNHEY and CDR2 is SVGAGI. This CDR3 region has 12 residues. Trimming took off 7 bases at V and 4 bases at J, with 10 bases between the two ends. CDR3 coding DNA: TGTGCCAGCACGAAGGGAGGCACTGAAGCTTTCTTT. This encodes CASTKGGTEAFF.

The V and J genes are TRBV7-2 and TRBJ2-7; D might be TRBD2 (6 bases). CDR1 SGHTA and CDR2 FQGNSA come from the germline V gene. This CDR3 contains 15 residues. V lost 1 base, J lost 6 bases, and 16 bases lay in between. CDR3: CASSLGGTRGGEQYF. The CDR3 DNA sequence: TGTGCCAGCAGCTTAGGAGGGACTCGGGGCGGCGAGCAGTACTTC.

This clone came up a few times. The V gene is TRBV10-2, the J gene TRBJ2-5, with D uncertain. Germline V gene lookup returns CDR1 WSHSY and CDR2 SAAADI. V was cut by 3 bases and J by 7 bases, with 12 bases left in between. CDR3 length: 13 amino acids. The CDR3 coding sequence is TGCGCCAGCAGTGACCCACCCTCGGGGACCCAGTACTTC. As protein: CASSDPPSGTQYF.

The V call is TRBV14, the J call TRBJ1-3; tentatively, D is TRBD1 (5 bases). Trimming took off 7 bases at V and 1 base at J, with 14 bases between the two ends. In germline, CDR1 is SGHDN, CDR2 FVKESK. The CDR3 loop spans 15 amino acids. CDR3 loop: CASTYGGDSGNTIYF. CDR3 DNA sequence: TGTGCCAGCACCTACGGGGGTGATTCTGGAAACACCATATATTTT.

This clone was recorded a few times. This chain joins TRBV5-1 and TRBJ1-1, with TRBD1 matching over 7 bases. The CDR3 length is 15 residues. The V gene's germline CDR1 is SGHRS and CDR2 YFSETQ. Germline trimming cut 4 bases from V and 0 bases from J; bases unmatched to any gene: 6. The CDR3 DNA sequence: TGCGCCAGCAGCGGGAAACAGGGGTTGAACACTGAAGCTTTCTTT. Translated: CASSGKQGLNTEAFF.

This clone was seen ten or more times. This chain joins TRBV6-5 and TRBJ2-2, with TRBD2 matching 9 bases. This CDR3 spans 15 amino acids. Germline V lookup: CDR1 MNHEY, CDR2 SVGAGI. With 6 bases clipped from V and 5 bases from J, the junction kept 7 bases outside the gene matches. The CDR3 DNA follows: TGTGCCAGCAGAGGTAGCGGGGGACCTACCGGGGAGCTGTTTTTT. It yields the protein CASRGSGGPTGELFF.

The chain carries TRBV5-1 and TRBJ1-1; D call uncertain. V was clipped by 4 bases and J by 0 bases, with 10 bases between them. The CDR3 runs to 14 residues. CDR1 SGHRS and CDR2 YFSETQ come from the germline V gene. CDR3 residues: CASSAGHMNTEAFF. The DNA for the CDR3 is TGCGCCAGCAGCGCGGGTCACATGAACACTGAAGCTTTCTTT.

The chain recombines TRBV5-1 with TRBJ2-5, with 10 bases that match TRBD2. Unmatched junction bases numbered 8, after V lost 7 bases and J lost 5 bases. Looked up from germline, CDR1 is SGHRS and CDR2 is YFSETQ. The CDR3 is 14 amino acids. The CDR3 coding sequence is TGCGCCAGCGAACCGAGCGGGGGGGCGGAGACCCAGTACTTC. Amino acid sequence: CASEPSGGAETQYF.

The gene calls are TRBV18 and TRBJ1-5, with D possibly being TRBD1 (5 bases). Trimming stripped 3 bases from V and 5 bases from J, with 11 bases between. This CDR3 spans 14 amino acids. Germline lookup yields CDR1 KGHSH and CDR2 LQKENI. As DNA, the CDR3 is TGTGCCAGCTCACCTGGAGGGGACCATCAGCCCCAGCATTTT. Protein: CASSPGGDHQPQHF.